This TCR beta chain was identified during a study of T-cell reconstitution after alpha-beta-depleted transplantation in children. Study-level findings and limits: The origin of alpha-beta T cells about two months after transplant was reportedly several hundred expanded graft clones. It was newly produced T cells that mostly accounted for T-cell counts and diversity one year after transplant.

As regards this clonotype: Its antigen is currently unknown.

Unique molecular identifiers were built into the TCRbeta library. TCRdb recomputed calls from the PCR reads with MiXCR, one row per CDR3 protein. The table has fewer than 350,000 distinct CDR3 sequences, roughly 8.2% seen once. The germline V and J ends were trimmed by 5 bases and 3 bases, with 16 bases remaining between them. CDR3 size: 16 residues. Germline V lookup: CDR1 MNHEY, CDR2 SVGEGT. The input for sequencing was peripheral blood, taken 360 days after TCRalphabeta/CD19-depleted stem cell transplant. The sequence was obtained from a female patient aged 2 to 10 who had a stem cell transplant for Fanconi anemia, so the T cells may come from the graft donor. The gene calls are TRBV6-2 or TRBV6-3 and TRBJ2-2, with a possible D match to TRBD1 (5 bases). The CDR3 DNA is TGTGCCAGCAGTCCCGACAGAGGCCACTACACCGGGGAGCTGTTTTTT. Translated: CASSPDRGHYTGELFF.